This T cell receptor beta chain originates from a study of T cells after yellow fever vaccination. Study outcomes and limitations: The bulk population could contribute abundant contaminating clonotypes to FACS-sorted repertoires. The secondary response peaked faster, at day 5 versus 15, but was weaker. The CD4 compartment and the CD8 compartment contained a small share of clonotypes in common.

They built TCR cDNA with 5'RACE template switching, a step that put in a universal primer site and UMIs. One entry per CDR3 protein results from TCRdb running MiXCR on the 5' RACE reads. The data contain fewer than 85,000 distinct CDR3 sequences, roughly 7.4% of them singletons. This clonotype has just a few counts. Its specificity is unknown. This specimen consisted of CD8+ T cells sorted from PBMCs, obtained on the day of the yellow fever booster vaccination. This sequence originates from a man between 25 and 39 years old who received the YFV17D yellow fever vaccine.

This CDR3 is CAISESWETQYF. CDR3 DNA: TGTGCCATCAGTGAGTCGTGGGAGACCCAGTACTTC. This rearrangement joins TRBV10-3 to TRBJ2-5; D unclear. CDR1 is ENHRY and CDR2 is SYGVKD in the germline V gene. The CDR3 totals 12 residues. The V and J ends lost 0 bases and 5 bases respectively, with 4 bases between them.